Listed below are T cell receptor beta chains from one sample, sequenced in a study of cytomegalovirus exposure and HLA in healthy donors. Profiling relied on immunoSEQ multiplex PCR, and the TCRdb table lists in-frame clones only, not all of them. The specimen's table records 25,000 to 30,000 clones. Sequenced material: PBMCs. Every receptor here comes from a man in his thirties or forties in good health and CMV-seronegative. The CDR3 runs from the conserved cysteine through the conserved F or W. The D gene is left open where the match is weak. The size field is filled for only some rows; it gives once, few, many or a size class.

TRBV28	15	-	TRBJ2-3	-	TGTGCCAGCAGTTCCGGGCAGGGACTCACAGATACGCAGTATTTT	CASSSGQGLTDTQYF
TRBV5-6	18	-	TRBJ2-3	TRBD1	TGTGCCAGCACCTTTGGGACAGGCCCTCTTTCTAGCACAGATACGCAGTATTTT	CASTFGTGPLSSTDTQYF
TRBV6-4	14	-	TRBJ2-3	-	TGTGCCAGCAGCTATCAGGGAGGCGCAGATACGCAGTATTTT	CASSYQGGADTQYF
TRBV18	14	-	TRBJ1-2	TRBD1	TGTGCCAGCTCATTCGCCGACAGGGGCTATGGCTACACCTTC	CASSFADRGYGYTF
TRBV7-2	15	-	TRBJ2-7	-	TGTGCCAGCAGCTTAGTCATAGGGGCAGCCTACGAGCAGTACTTC	CASSLVIGAAYEQYF
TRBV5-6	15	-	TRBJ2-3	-	TGTGCCAGCAGCTTGGGGAGCCGACGCACAGATACGCAGTATTTT	CASSLGSRRTDTQYF
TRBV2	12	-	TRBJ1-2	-	TGTGCCAGCAGTGTCGAGGGTTATGGCTACACCTTC	CASSVEGYGYTF
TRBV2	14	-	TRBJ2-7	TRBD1	TGTGCCAGCGGGGCCGGGACAGGGGGTCACGAGCAGTACTTC	CASGAGTGGHEQYF
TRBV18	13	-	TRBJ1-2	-	TGTGCCAGCTCACCCGGACAGAGCTATGGCTACACCTTC	CASSPGQSYGYTF
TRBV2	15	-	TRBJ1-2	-	TGTGCCAGCAGTGGTACAGGGATCTCCCCCTACGGCTACACCTTC	CASSGTGISPYGYTF
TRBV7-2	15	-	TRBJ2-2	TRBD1	TGTGCCAGCAGGCGTAACAGGGGTTTCGCCGGGGAGCTGTTTTTT	CASRRNRGFAGELFF
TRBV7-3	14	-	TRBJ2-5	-	TGTGCCAGCAGCTTAGGGCAAGCTCAAGAGACCCAGTACTTC	CASSLGQAQETQYF
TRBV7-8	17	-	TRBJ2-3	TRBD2	TGTGCCAGCGTCTCCCTAGCGGGGGGGCCCGGCACAGATACGCAGTATTTT	CASVSLAGGPGTDTQYF
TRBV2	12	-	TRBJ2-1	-	TGTGCCAGCAGTGGGTACTCGAATGAGCAGTTCTTC	CASSGYSNEQFF
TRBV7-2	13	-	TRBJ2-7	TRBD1	TGTGCCAGCAGCACGGACAGGGGCTCCGAGCAGTACTTC	CASSTDRGSEQYF
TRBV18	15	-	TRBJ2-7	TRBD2	TGTGCCAGCTCAAGAGACGTTGGGGGGAGGGGAGAGCAGTACTTC	CASSRDVGGRGEQYF
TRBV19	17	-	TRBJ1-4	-	TGTGCCAGTAGTATCCGTAGGGAAGGGGCAACTAATGAAAAACTGTTTTTT	CASSIRREGATNEKLFF
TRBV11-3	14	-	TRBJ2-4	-	TGTGCCAGCAGCTCCCTAAGGTCCAGGGGCATTCAGTACTTC	CASSSLRSRGIQYF
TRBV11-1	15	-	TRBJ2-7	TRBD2	TGTGCCAGCAGCCCCCGGACTAGCGGGAGCTACGAGCAGTACTTC	CASSPRTSGSYEQYF
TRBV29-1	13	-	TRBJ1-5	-	TGCAGCGTTCAACAGGGTTGGAATCAGCCCCAGCATTTT	CSVQQGWNQPQHF
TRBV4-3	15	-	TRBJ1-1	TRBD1	TGCGCCAGCAGCGGACAGGGGGGACGTCGAGCTGAAGCTTTCTTT	CASSGQGGRRAEAFF
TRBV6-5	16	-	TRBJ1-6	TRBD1	TGTGCCAGCAGTTTCTTCCTACAGGGGGGCGATTCACCCCTCCACTTT	CASSFFLQGGDSPLHF
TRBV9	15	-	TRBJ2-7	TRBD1	TGTGCCAGCAGCACCCGGACAGGGGACATGGACGAGCAGTACTTC	CASSTRTGDMDEQYF
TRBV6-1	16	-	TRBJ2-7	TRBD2	TGTGCCAGCAGTGAAGAGGATAGCGGGTCCTCCTACGAGCAGTACTTC	CASSEEDSGSSYEQYF
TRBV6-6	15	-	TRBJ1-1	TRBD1	TGTGCCAGCAGGCCGAGGACAGGGCGGAACACTGAAGCTTTCTTT	CASRPRTGRNTEAFF
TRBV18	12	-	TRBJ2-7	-	TGTGCCAGCTCACCGTCCCGGAGCGAGCAGTACTTC	CASSPSRSEQYF
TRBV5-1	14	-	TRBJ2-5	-	TGCGCCAGCAGCTTGGTTGGCTCCAGAGAGACCCAGTACTTC	CASSLVGSRETQYF
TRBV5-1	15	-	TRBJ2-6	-	TGCGCCAGCAGCTTGGAGCGCTCTGGGGCCAACGTCCTGACTTTC	CASSLERSGANVLTF
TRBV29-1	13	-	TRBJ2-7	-	TGCAGCGTTATAATCCGGGGTGGCTACGAGCAGTACTTC	CSVIIRGGYEQYF
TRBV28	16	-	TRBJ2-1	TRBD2	TGTGCCAGCAGTCTACTAGCGGGGTTGGCCTACAATGAGCAGTTCTTC	CASSLLAGLAYNEQFF
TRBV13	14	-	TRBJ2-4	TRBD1	TGTGCCAGCAGCTTACGGGGACAGCAAAACATTCAGTACTTC	CASSLRGQQNIQYF
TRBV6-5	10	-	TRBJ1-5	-	TGTGCCAGCAGTTACCGGACACAGCATTTT	CASSYRTQHF
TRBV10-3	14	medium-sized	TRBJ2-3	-	TGTGCCATCAGTGCGCTGGAGGGAACAGATACGCAGTATTTT	CAISALEGTDTQYF
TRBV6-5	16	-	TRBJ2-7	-	TGTGCCAGCAGTTACTCCAGATCGGGAAGCTCCTACGAGCAGTACTTC	CASSYSRSGSSYEQYF
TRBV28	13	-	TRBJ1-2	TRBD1	TGTGCCAGCAGTTCGGGGACAGGTGGTGGCTACACCTTC	CASSSGTGGGYTF
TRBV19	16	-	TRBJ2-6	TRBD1	TGTGCCAGTACGACAGGGGCCATCTCTGGGGCCAACGTCCTGACTTTC	CASTTGAISGANVLTF
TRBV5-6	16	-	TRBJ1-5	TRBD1	TGTGCCAGCAGCCGTTTAGGGGGCGCAAGCAATCAGCCCCAGCATTTT	CASSRLGGASNQPQHF
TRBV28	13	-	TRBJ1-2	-	TGTGCCAGCACCCGGGGAGGCAACTATGGCTACACCTTC	CASTRGGNYGYTF
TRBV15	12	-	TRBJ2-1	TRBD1	TGTGCCACCAGCTGGACAGGGGTCCCGCAGTTCTTC	CATSWTGVPQFF
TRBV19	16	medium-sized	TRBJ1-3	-	TGTGCCAGTAGTGTTCGAATCTCAGGCTCTGGAAACACCATATATTTT	CASSVRISGSGNTIYF
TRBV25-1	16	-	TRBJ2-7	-	TGTGCCAGCAGTCCAACGACAGGCGACCCCTCCTACGAGCAGTACTTC	CASSPTTGDPSYEQYF
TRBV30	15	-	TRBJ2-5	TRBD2	TGTGCCTGGAGTAACGGACTAGCGGGGCAAGAGACCCAGTACTTC	CAWSNGLAGQETQYF
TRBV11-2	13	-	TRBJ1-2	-	TGTGCCAGCAGCCACGGGGTTCACTATGGCTACACCTTC	CASSHGVHYGYTF
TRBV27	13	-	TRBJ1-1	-	TGTGCCAGCAGTTTATCTTGGACAAGAGAAGCTTTCTTT	CASSLSWTREAFF
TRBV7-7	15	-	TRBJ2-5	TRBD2	TGTGCTAGCAGCGTTAGCGGGGGGGCCCAAGAGACCCAGTACTTC	CASSVSGGAQETQYF